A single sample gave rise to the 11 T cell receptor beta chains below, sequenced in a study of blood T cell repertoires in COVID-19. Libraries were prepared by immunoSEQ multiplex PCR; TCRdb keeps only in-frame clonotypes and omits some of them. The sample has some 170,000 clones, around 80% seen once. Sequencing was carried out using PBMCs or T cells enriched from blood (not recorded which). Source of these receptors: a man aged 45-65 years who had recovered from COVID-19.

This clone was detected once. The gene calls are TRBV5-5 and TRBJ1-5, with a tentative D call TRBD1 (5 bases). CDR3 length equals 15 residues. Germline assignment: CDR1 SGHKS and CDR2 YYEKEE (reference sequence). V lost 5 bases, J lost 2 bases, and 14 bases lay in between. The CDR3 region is CASSKDTPGNQPQHF. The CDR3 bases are TGTGCCAGCAGTAAGGACACCCCAGGCAATCAGCCCCAGCATTTT.

CDR3 in amino acids: CASSLDPGTTDTQYF. As DNA, the CDR3 is TGTGCCAGCAGCTTAGATCCAGGAACTACAGATACGCAGTATTTT. This sequence joins TRBV7-9 and TRBJ2-3; D gene uncertain. In germline, CDR1 is SEHNR, CDR2 FQNEAQ (reference sequence). V was cut by 1 base and J by 3 bases, with 11 bases left in between. This CDR3 is 15 amino acids long.

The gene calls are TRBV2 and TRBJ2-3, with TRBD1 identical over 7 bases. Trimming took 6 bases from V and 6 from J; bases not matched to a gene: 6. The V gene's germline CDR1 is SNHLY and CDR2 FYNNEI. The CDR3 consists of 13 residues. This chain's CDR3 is CASRYRGSDTQYF. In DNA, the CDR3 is TGTGCCAGCAGATACAGGGGAAGTGATACGCAGTATTTT.

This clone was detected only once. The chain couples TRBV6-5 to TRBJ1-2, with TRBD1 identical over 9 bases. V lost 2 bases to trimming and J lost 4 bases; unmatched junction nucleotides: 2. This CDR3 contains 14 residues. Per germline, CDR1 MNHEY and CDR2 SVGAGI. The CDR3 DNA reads TGTGCCAGCAGTTACGGGGGACAGGGCTATGGCTACACCTTC. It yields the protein CASSYGGQGYGYTF.

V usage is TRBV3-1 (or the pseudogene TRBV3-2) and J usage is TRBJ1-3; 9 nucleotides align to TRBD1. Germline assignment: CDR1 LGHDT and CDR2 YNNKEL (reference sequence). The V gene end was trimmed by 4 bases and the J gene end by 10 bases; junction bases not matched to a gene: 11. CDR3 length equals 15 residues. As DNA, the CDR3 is TGTGCCAGCAGCCCCGCCGGGACAGGGAAAGGGACCATATATTTT. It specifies CASSPAGTGKGTIYF.

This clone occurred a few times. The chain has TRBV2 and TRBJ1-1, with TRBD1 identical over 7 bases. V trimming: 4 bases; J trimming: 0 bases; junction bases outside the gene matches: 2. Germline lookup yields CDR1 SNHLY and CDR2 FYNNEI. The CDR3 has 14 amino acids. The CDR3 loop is CASSVDRMNTEAFF. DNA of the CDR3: TGTGCCAGCAGTGTGGACAGGATGAACACTGAAGCTTTCTTT.

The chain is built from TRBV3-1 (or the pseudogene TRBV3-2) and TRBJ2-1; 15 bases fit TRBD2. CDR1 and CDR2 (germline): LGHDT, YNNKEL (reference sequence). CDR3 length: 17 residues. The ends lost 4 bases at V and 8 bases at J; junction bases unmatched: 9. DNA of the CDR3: TGTGCCAGCAGCCTCATAGGACTAGCGGGGGGGAGCTATGAGCAGTTCTTC. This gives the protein CASSLIGLAGGSYEQFF.

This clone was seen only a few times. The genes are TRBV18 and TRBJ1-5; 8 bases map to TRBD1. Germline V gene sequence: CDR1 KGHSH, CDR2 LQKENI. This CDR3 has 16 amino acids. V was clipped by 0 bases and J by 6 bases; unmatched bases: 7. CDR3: CASSPPGQANTQPQHF. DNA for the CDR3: TGTGCCAGCTCACCACCGGGACAGGCGAATACTCAGCCCCAGCATTTT.

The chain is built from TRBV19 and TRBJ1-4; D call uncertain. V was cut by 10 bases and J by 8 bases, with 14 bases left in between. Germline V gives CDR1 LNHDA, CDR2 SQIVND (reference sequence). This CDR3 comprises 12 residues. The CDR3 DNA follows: TGTGCCACTGCTCGGTTTCGCGAAAAACTGTTTTTT. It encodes CATARFREKLFF.

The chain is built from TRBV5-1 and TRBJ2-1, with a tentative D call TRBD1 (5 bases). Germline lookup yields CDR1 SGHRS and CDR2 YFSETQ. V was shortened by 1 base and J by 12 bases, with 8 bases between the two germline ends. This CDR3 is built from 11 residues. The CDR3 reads CASSLNRRQFF. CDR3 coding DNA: TGCGCCAGCAGCTTGAACAGGAGGCAGTTCTTC.

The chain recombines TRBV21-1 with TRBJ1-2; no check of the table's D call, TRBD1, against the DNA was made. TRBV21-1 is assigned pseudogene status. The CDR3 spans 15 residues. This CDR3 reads CASSNHFGQAHGYTF. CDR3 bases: TGTGCCAGCAGCAACCACTTCGGACAGGCGCATGGCTACACCTTC.